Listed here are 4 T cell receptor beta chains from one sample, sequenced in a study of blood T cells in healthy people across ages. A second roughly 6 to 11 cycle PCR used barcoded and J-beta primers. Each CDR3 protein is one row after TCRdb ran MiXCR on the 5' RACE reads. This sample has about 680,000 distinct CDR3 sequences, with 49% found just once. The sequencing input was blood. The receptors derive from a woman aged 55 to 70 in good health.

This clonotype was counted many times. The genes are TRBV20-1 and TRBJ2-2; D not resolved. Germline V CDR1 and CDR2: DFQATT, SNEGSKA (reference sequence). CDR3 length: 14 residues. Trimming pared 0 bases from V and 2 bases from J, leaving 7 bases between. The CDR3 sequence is CSARDPANTGELFF. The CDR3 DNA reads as TGCAGTGCTAGAGATCCCGCAAACACCGGGGAGCTGTTTTTT.

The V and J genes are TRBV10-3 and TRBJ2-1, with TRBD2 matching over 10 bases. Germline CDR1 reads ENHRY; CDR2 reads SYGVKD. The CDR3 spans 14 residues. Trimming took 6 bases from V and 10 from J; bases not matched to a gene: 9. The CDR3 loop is CAIRRLAGEEEQFF. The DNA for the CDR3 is TGTGCCATCAGGCGTCTAGCGGGAGAAGAGGAGCAGTTCTTC.

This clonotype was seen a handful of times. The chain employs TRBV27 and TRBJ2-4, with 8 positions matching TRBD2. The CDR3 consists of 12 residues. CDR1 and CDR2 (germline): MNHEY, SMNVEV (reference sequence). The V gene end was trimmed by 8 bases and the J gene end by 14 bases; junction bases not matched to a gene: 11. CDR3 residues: CASRTIFGREYF. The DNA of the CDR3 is TGTGCCAGCCGAACTATCTTCGGGAGGGAGTACTTC.

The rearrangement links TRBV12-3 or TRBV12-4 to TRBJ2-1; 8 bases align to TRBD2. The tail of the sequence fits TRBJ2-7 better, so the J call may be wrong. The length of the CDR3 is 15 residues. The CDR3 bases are TGTGCCAGCAGGACTCGGGAGGGCCATTACAATGAGCAGTACTTC. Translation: CASRTREGHYNEQYF.